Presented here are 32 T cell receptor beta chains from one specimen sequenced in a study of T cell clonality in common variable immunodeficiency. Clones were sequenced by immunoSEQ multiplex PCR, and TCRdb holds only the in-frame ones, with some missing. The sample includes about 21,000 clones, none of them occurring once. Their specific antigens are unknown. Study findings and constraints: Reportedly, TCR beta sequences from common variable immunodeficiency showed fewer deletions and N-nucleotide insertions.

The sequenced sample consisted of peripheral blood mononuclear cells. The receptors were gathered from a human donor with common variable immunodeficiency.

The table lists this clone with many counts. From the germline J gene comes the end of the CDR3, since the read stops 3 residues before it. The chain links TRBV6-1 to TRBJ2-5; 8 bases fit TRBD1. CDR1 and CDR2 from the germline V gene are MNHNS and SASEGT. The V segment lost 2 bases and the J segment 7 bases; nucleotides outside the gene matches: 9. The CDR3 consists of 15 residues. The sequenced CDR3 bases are TGTGCCAGCAGTGAACAGGGGGCGCAAATCGGGACC. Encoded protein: CASSEQGAQIGT. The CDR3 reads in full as CASSEQGAQIGTQYF.

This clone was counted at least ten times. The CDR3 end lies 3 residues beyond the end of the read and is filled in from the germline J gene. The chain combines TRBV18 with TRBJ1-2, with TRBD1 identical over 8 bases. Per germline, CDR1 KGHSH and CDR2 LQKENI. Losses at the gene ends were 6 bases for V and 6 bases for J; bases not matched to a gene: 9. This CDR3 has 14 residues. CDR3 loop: CASSLMTGVDGYTF. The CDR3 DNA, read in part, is TGTGCCAGCTCGCTCATGACAGGGGTAGATGGC.

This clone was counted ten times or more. CDR3 DNA, as far as it was read: TGCAGTGCTTACAGGGTTGGAAAA. Amino acid sequence: CSAYRVGK. The complete CDR3 protein is CSAYRVGKLFF. V gene TRBV20-1 combines with J gene TRBJ1-4, with D perhaps matching TRBD1 (6 bases). Coverage ceases 3 residues before the CDR3 finishes, and the germline J gene fills in the end. The CDR3 runs 11 residues. Germline V CDR1 and CDR2: DFQATT, SNEGSKA (reference sequence). Trimming took 5 bases from V and 10 from J, leaving 11 bases between them.

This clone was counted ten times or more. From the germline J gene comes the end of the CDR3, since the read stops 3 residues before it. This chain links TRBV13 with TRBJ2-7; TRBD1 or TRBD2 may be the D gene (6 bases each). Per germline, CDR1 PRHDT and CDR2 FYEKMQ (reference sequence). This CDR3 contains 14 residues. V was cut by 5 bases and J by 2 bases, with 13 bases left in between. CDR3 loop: CASSPTEGAYEQYF. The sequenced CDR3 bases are TGTGCCAGCAGCCCGACGGAGGGGGCCTACGAG.

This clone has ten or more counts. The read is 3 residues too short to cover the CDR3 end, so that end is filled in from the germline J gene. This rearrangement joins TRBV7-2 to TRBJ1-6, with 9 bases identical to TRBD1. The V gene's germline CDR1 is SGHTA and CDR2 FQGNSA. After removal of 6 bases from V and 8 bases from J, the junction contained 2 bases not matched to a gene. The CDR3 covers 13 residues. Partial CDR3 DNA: TGTGCCAGCAGTTGGACAGGGGATTCACCC. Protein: CASSWTGDSP. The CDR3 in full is CASSWTGDSPLHF.

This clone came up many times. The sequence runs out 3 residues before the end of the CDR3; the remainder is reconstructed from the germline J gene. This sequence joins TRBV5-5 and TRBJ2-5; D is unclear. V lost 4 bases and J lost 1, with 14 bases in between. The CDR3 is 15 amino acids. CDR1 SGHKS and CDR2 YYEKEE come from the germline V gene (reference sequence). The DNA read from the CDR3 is TGTGCCAGCAGCAGCTTGATCGGCGGCCAAGAGACC. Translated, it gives CASSSLIGGQET. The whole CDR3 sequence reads CASSSLIGGQETQYF.

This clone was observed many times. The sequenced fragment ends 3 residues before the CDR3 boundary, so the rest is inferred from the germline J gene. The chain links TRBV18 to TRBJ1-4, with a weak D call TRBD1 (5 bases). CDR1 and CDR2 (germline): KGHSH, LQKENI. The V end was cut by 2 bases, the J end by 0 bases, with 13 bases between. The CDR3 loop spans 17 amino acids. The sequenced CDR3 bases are TGTGCCAGCTCACCATTTTACAGGTCGTCAACTAATGAAAAA. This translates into CASSPFYRSSTNEK. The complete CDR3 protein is CASSPFYRSSTNEKLFF.

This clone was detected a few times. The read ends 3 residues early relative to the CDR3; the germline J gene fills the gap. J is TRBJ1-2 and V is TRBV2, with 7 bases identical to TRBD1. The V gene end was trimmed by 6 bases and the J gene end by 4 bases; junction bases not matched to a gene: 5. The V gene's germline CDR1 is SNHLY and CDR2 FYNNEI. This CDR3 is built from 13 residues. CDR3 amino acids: CASRGDRTYGYTF. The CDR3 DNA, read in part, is TGTGCCAGCAGGGGGGACAGAACCTATGGC.

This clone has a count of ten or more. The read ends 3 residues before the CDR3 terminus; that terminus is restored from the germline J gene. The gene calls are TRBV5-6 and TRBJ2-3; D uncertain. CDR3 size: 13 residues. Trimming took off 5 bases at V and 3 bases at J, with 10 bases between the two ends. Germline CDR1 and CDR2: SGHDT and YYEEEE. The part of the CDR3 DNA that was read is TGTGCCAGCAGAACCACAGCAACAGATACG. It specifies CASRTTATDT. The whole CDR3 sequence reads CASRTTATDTQYF.

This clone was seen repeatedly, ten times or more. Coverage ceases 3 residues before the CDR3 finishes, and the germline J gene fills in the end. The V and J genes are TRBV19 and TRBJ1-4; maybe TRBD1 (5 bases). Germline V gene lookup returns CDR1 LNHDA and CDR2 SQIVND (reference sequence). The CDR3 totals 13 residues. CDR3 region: CASSTPGWEELFF. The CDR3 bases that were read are TGTGCCAGTAGTACCCCAGGGTGGGAGGAA. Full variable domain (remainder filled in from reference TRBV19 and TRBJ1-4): DGGITQSPKYLFRKEGQNVTLSCEQNLNHDAMYWYRQDPGQGLRLIYYSQIVNDFQKGDIAEGYSVSREKKESFPLTVTSAQKNPTAFYLCASSTPGWEELFFGSGTQLSVL.

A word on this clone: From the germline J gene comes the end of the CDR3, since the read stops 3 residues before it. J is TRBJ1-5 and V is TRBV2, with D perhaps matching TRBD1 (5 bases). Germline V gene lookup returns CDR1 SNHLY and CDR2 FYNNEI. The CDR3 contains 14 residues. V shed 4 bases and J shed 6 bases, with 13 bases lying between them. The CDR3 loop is CASSGARGSQPQHF. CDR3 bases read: TGTGCCAGCAGTGGGGCCCGGGGGAGTCAGCCC.

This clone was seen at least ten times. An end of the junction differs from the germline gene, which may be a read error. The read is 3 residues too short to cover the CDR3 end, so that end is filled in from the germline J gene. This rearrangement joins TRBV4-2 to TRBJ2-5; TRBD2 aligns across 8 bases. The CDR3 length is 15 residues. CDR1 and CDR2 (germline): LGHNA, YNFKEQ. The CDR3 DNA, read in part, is TGCGCCAGCAGCCCCGGGGGGGGGCAAAGGGAGACC. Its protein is CASSPGGGQRET. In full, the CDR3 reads CASSPGGGQRETQYF.

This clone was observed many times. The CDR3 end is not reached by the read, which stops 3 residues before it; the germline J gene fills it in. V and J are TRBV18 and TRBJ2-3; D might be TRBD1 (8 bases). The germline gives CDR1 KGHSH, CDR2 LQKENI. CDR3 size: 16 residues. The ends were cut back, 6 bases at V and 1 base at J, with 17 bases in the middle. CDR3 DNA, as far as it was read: TGTGCCAGCTCCCACAGGGGGGGCCTCGGCACAGATACG. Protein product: CASSHRGGLGTDT. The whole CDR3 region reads CASSHRGGLGTDTQYF.

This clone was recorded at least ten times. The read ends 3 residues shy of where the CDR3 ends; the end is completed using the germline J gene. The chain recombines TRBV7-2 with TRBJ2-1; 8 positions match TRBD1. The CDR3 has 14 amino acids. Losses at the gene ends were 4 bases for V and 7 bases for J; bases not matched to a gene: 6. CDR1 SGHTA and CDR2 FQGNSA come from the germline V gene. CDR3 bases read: TGTGCCAGCAGCTATACGACAGGGGTGAATGAG. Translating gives CASSYTTGVNE. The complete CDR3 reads CASSYTTGVNEQFF.

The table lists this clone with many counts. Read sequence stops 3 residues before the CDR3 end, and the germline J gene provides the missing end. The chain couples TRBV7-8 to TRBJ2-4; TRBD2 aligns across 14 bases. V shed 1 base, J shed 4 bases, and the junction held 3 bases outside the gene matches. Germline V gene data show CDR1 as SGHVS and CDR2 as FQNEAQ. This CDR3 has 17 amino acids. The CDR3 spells CASSLGLAGGVKNIQYF. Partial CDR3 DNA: TGTGCCAGCAGCTTAGGACTAGCGGGGGGGGTAAAAAACATT.

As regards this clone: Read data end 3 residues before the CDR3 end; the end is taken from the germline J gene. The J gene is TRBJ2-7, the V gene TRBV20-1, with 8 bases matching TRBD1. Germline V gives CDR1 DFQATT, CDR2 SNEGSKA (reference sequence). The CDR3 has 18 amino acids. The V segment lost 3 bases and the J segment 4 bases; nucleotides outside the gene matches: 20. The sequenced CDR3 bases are TGCAGTGCTAGTAGGCTGTGGGGTGTGGGACAGGCAGTGTACGAG. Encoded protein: CSASRLWGVGQAVYE. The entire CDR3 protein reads CSASRLWGVGQAVYEQYF.

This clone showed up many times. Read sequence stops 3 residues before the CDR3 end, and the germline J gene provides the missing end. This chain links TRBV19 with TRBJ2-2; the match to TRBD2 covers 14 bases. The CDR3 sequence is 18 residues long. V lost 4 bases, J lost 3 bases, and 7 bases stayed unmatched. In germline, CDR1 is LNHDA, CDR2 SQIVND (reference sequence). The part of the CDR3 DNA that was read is TGTGCCAGTAGTACGCCAGGACTAGCGGGGGGCCACACCGGGGAG. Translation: CASSTPGLAGGHTGE. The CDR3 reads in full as CASSTPGLAGGHTGELFF.

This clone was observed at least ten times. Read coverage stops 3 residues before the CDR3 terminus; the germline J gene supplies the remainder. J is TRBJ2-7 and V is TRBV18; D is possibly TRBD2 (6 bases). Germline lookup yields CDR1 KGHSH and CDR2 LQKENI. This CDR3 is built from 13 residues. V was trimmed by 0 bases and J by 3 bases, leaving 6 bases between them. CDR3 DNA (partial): TGTGCCAGCTCACCACCGGACTACTACGAG. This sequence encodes CASSPPDYYE. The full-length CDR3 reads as CASSPPDYYEQYF.

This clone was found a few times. CDR3 region: CASSITEAYNEQFF. The part of the CDR3 DNA that was read is TGCGCCAGCAGTATTACAGAAGCCTACAATGAG. The J gene is TRBJ2-1, the V gene TRBV5-1; D is uncertain. The read gets to within 3 residues of the CDR3 end, and the germline J gene fills in the rest. V lost 5 bases, J lost 2 bases, and 11 bases lay in between. The germline V gene has CDR1 SGHRS and CDR2 YFSETQ. CDR3 length: 14 amino acids.

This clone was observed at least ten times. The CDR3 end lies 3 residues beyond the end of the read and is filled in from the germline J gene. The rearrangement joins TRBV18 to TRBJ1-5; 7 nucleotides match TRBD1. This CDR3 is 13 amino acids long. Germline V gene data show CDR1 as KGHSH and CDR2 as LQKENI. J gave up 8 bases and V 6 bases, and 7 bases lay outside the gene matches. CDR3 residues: CASSQTGREPQHF. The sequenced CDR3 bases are TGTGCCAGCTCCCAGACAGGGCGGGAGCCC.

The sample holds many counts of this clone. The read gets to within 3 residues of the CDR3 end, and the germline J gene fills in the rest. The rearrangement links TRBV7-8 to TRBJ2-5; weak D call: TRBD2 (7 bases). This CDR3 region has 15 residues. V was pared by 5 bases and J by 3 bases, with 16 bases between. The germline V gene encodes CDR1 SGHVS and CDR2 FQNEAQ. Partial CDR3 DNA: TGTGCCAGCAGCCTACGGGGGGCCCTAAAAGAGACC. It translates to CASSLRGALKET. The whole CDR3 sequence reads CASSLRGALKETQYF.

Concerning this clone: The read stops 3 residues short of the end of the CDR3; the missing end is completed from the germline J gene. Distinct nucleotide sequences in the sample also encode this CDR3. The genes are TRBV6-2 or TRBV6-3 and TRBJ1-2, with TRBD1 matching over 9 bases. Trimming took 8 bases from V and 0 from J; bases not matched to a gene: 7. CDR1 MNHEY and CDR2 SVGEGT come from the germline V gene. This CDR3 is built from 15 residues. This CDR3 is CASQDRGPPNYGYTF. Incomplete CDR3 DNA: TGTGCCAGCCAGGACAGGGGTCCACCTAACTATGGC.

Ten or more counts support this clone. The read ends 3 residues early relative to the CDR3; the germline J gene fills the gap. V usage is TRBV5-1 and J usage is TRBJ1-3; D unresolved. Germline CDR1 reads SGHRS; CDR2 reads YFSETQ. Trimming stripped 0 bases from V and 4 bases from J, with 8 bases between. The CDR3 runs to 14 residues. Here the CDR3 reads CASSLGAEGNTIYF. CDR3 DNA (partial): TGCGCCAGCAGCTTGGGTGCAGAGGGAAACACC.

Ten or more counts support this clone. The CDR3 is CASSKLQGVWHGYTF. The part of the CDR3 DNA that was read is TGTGCCAGTAGCAAACTGCAAGGGGTTTGGCATGGC. V usage is TRBV19 and J usage is TRBJ1-2, with a tentative D call TRBD1 (5 bases). The sequenced fragment ends 3 residues before the CDR3 boundary, so the rest is inferred from the germline J gene. The CDR3 spans 15 residues. The ends were cut back, 6 bases at V and 6 bases at J, with 20 bases in the middle. Germline lookup yields CDR1 LNHDA and CDR2 SQIVND (reference sequence).

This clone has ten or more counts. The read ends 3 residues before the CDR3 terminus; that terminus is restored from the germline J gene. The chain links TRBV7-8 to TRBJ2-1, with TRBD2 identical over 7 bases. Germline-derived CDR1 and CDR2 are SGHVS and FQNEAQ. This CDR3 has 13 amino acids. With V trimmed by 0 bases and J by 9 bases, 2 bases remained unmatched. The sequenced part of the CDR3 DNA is TGTGCCAGCAGCTTAGCGCGGGGGACTGAG. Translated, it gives CASSLARGTE. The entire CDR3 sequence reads CASSLARGTEQFF.

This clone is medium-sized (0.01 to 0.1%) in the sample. Partial CDR3 DNA: TGCGCCAGCAGCCCCGGAGGGGGCCGGGGCACTGAA. It translates to CASSPGGGRGTE. The complete CDR3 protein is CASSPGGGRGTEAFF. V gene TRBV5-1 combines with J gene TRBJ1-1; 7 bases are shared with TRBD1. Read sequence stops 3 residues before the CDR3 end, and the germline J gene provides the missing end. The CDR3 is made up of 15 amino acids. Germline assignment: CDR1 SGHRS and CDR2 YFSETQ. Trimming at V came to 4 bases and at J to 4 bases, leaving 10 bases not matched to a gene. Variable domain in full (rest from reference TRBV5-1 and TRBJ1-1): KAGVTQTPRYLIKTRGQQVTLSCSPISGHRSVSWYQQTPGQGLQFLFEYFSETQRNKGNFPGRFSGRQFSNSRSEMNVSTLELGDSALYLCASSPGGGRGTEAFFGQGTRLTVV.

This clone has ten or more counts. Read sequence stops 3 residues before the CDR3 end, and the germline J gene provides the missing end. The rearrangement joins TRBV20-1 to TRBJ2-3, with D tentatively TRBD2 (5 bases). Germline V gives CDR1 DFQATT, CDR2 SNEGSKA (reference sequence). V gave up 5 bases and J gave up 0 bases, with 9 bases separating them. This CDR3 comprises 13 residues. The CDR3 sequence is CSAPGLSTDTQYF. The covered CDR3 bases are TGCAGTGCTCCCGGACTGAGCACAGATACG.

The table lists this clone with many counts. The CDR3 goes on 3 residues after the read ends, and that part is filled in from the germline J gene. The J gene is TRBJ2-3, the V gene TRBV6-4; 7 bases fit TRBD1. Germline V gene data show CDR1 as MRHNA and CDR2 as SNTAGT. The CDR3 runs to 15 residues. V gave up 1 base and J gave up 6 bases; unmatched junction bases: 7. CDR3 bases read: TGTGCCAGCAGTGACTTCGGGACAGCCCGGGATACG. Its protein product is CASSDFGTARDT. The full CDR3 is CASSDFGTARDTQYF.

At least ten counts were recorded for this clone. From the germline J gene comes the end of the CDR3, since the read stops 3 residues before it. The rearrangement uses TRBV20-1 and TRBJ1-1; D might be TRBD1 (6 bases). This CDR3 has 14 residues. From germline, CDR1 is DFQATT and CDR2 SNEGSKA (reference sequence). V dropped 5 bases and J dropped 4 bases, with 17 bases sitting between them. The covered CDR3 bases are TGCAGTGCTCCTCTAACAGGGAGGGTCACTGAA. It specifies CSAPLTGRVTE. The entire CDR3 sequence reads CSAPLTGRVTEAFF.

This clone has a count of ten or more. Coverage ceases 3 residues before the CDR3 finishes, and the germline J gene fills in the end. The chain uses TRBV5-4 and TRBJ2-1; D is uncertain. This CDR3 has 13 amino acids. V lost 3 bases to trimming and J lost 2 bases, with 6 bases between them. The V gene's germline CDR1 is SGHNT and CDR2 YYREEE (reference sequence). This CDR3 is CASSSRTYNEQFF. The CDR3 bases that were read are TGTGCCAGCAGCTCCCGTACCTACAATGAG.

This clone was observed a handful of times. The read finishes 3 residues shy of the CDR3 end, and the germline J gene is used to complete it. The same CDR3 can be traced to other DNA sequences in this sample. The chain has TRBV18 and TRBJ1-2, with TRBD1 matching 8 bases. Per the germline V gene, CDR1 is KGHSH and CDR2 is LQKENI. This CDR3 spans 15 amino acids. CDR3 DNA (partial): TGTGCCAGCTCACCTTACTTTCAGGGGGCGGAAGGC. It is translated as CASSPYFQGAEG. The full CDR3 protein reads CASSPYFQGAEGYTF.

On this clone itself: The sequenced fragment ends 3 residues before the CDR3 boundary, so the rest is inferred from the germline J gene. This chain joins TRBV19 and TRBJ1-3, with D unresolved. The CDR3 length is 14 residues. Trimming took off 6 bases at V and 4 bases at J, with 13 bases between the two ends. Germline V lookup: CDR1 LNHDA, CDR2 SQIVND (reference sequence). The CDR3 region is CASSPGGFGNTIYF. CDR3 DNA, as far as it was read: TGTGCCAGTAGCCCGGGCGGGTTCGGAAACACC.